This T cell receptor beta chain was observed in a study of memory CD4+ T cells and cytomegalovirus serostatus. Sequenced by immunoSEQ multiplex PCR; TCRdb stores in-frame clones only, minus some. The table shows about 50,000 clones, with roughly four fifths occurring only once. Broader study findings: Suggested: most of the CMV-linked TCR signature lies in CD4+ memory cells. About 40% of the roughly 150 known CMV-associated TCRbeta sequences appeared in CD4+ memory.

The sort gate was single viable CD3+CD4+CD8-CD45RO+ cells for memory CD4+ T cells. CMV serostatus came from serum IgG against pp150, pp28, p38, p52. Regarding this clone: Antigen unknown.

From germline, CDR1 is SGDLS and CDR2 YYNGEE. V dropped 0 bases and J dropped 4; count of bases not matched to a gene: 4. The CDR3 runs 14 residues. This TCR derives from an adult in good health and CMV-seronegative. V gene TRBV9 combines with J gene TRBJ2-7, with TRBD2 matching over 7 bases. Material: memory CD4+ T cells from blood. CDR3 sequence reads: CASSVAGGGYEQYF. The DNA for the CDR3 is TGTGCCAGCAGCGTAGCCGGCGGGGGTTACGAGCAGTACTTC.